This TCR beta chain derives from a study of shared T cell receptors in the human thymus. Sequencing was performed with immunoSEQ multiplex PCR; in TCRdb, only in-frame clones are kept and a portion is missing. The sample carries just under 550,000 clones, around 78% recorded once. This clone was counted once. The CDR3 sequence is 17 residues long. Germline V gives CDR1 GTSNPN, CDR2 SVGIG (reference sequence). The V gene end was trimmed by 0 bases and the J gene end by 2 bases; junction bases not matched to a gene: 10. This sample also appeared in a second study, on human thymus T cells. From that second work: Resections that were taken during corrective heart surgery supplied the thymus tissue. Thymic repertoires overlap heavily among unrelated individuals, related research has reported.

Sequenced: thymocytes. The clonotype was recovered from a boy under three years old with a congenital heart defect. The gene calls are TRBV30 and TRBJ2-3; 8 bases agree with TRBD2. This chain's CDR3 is CAWSVQSGRSLTDTQYF. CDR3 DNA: TGTGCCTGGAGTGTACAGAGCGGGAGAAGCCTCACAGATACGCAGTATTTT.